This TCR beta chain was obtained from a study of early T cells in non-severe SARS-CoV-2 infection. The CDR3 contains 14 residues. Germline CDR1 and CDR2: DFQATT and SNEGSKA (reference sequence). Trimming cost V 1 base and J 2 bases, with 12 bases left between them. This clonotype was observed a handful of times. TCRdb analysed the 5' RACE reads with MiXCR anew, one entry per CDR3 protein. Of 40,000 to 45,000 distinct CDR3 sequences in the sample, about 6% were seen once. This receptor was identified in an adult who was a healthcare worker with PCR-confirmed SARS-CoV-2 infection or an uninfected control (not recorded which). Specimen: whole blood, collected at baseline. The rearrangement joins TRBV20-1 to TRBJ2-7; D not resolved. In DNA form, the CDR3 reads TGCAGTGCTAGAGTGCAGGACCGGACCTACGAGCAGTACTTC. Its protein is CSARVQDRTYEQYF.